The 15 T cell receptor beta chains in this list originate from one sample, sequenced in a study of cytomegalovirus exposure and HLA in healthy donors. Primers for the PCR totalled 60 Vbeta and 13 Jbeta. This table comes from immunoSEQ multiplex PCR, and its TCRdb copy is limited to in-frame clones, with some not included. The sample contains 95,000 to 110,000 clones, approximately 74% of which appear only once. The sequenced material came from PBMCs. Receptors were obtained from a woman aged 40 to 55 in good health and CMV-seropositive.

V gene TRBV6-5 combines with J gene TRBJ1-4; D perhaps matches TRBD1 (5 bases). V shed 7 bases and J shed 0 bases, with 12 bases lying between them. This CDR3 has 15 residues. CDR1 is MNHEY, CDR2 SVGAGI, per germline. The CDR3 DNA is TGTGCCAGCACCCAGGGATGGGCAACTAATGAAAAACTGTTTTTT. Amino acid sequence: CASTQGWATNEKLFF.

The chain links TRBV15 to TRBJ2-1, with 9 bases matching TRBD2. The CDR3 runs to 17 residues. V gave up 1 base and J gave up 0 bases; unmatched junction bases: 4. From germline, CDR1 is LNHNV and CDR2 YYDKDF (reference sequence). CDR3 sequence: CATSRVGLASSYNEQFF. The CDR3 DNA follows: TGTGCCACCAGCAGAGTCGGACTAGCGAGCTCCTACAATGAGCAGTTCTTC.

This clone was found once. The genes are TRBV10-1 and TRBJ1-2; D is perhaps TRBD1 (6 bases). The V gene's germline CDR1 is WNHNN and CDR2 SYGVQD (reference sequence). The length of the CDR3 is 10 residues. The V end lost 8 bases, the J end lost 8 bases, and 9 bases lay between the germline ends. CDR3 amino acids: CASHREGYTF. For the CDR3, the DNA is TGCGCCAGCCACAGGGAAGGCTACACCTTC.

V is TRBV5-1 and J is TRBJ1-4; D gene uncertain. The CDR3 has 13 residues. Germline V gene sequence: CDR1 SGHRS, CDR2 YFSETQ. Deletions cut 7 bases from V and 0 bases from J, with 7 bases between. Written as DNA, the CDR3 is TGCGCCAGCGCCGGGGCAACTAATGAAAAACTGTTTTTT. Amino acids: CASAGATNEKLFF. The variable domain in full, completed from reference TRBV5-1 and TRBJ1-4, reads KAGVTQTPRYLIKTRGQQVTLSCSPISGHRSVSWYQQTPGQGLQFLFEYFSETQRNKGNFPGRFSGRQFSNSRSEMNVSTLELGDSALYLCASAGATNEKLFFGSGTQLSVL.

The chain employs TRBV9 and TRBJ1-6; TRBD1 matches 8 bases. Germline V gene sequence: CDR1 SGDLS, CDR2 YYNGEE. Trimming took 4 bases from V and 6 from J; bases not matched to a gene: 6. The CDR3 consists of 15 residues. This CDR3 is CASSLLDRGNSPLHF. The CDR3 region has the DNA TGTGCCAGCAGCTTGCTAGACAGGGGTAATTCACCCCTCCACTTT.

The CDR3 reads CASSRWDREETQYF. The CDR3 bases are TGTGCCAGCAGCCGCTGGGACAGGGAAGAGACCCAGTACTTC. J is TRBJ2-5 and V is TRBV7-9, with 9 bases fitting TRBD1. V trimming: 5 bases; J trimming: 3 bases; junction bases outside the gene matches: 4. The CDR3 is 14 amino acids. CDR1 and CDR2 from the germline V gene are SEHNR and FQNEAQ (reference sequence).

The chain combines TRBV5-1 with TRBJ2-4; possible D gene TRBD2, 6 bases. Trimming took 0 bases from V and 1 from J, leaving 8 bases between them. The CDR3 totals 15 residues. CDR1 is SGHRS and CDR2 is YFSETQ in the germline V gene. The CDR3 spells CASSLGRVAKNIQYF. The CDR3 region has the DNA TGCGCCAGCAGCTTGGGGAGGGTCGCCAAAAACATTCAGTACTTC.

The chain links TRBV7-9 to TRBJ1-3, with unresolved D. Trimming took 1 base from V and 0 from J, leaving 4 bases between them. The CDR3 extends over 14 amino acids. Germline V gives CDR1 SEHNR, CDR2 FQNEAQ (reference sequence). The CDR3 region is CASSLESSGNTIYF. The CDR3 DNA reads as TGTGCCAGCAGCTTAGAGAGCTCTGGAAACACCATATATTTT.

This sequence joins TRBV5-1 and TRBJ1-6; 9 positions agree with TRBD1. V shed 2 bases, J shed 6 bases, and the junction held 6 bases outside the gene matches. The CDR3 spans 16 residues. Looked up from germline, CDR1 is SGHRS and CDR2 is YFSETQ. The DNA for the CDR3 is TGCGCCAGCAGCTTTGATCCGGGACAGGGTAATTCACCCCTCCACTTT. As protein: CASSFDPGQGNSPLHF.

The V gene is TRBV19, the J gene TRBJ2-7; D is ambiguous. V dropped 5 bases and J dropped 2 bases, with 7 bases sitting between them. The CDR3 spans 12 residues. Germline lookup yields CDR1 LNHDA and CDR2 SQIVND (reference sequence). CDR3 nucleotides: TGTGCCAGTAGTGACTTCACCTACGAGCAGTACTTC. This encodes CASSDFTYEQYF.

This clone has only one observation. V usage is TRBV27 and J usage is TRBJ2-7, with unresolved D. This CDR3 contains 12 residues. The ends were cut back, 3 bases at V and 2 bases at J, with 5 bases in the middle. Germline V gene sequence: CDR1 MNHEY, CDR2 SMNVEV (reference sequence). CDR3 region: CASSFRAYEQYF. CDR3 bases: TGTGCCAGCAGTTTCCGGGCCTACGAGCAGTACTTC.

CDR3 in amino acids: CAIRTGGREQFF. In DNA form, the CDR3 reads TGTGCCATTCGGACAGGGGGCCGTGAGCAGTTCTTC. V is TRBV10-3 and J is TRBJ2-1; 11 bases align to TRBD1. The CDR3 spans 12 residues. The germline V gene has CDR1 ENHRY and CDR2 SYGVKD. Trimming took 9 bases from V and 9 from J; bases not matched to a gene: 4.

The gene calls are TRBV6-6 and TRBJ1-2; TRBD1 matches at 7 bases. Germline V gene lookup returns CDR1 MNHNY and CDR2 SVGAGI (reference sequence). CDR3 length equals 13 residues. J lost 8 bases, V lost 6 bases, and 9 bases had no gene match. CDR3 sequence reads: CASSSRQGMGYTF. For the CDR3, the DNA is TGTGCCAGCAGCTCCCGACAGGGTATGGGCTACACCTTC.

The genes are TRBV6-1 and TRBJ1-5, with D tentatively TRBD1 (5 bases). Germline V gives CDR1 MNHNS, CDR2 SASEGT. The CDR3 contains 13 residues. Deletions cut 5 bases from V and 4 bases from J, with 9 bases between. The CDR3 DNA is TGTGCCAGCAGTACGACAGAAAATCAGCCCCAGCATTTT. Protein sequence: CASSTTENQPQHF.

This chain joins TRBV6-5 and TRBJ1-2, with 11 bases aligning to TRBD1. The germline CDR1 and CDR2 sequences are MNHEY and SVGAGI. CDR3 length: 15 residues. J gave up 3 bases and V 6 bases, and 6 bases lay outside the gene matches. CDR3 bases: TGTGCCAGCAGCCGGCGGGACAGGGGGTACTATGGCTACACCTTC. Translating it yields CASSRRDRGYYGYTF.